This TCR beta chain was obtained from a study of cytomegalovirus exposure and HLA in healthy donors. Study at large: Samples from HLA-typed donors yielded 65 million to 90 million unique TCRs in an early data release. Findings and limits, study-wide: In vitro confirmation showed three CMV-associated chains to be CMV antigen specific. The study listed 164 cytomegalovirus-associated TCR beta chains.

Germline lookup yields CDR1 MGHRA and CDR2 YSYEKL. The CDR3 is made up of 16 amino acids. V lost 1 base to trimming and J lost 4 bases; unmatched junction nucleotides: 7. The PCR made use of 60 Vbeta and 13 Jbeta primers. Libraries were prepared by immunoSEQ multiplex PCR; TCRdb keeps only in-frame clonotypes and omits some of them. The sample has about 140,000 clones; more than 75% are singletons. Regarding this clone: Antigen specificity is unknown.

Specimen: PBMCs. The source of this sequence is a young man in good health and CMV-seronegative. The V call is TRBV4-1, the J call TRBJ2-1, with 7 nucleotides matching TRBD2. CDR3: CASSQAQRGFYNEQFF. In DNA, the CDR3 is TGCGCCAGCAGCCAAGCCCAGCGGGGCTTTTACAATGAGCAGTTCTTC.